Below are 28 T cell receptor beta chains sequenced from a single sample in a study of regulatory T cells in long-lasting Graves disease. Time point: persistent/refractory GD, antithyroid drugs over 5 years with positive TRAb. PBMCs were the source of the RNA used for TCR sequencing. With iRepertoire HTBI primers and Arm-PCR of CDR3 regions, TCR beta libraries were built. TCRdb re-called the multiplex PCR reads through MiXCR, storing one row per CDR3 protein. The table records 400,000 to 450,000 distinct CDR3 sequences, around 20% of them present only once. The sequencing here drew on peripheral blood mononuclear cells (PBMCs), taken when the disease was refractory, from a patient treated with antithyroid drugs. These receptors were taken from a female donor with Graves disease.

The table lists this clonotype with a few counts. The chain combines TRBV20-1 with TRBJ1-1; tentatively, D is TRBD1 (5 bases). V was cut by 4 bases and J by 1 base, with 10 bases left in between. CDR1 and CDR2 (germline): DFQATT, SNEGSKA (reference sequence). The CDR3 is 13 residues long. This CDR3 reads CSATDGQNTEAFF. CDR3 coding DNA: TGCAGTGCTACCGACGGACAGAACACTGAAGCTTTCTTT.

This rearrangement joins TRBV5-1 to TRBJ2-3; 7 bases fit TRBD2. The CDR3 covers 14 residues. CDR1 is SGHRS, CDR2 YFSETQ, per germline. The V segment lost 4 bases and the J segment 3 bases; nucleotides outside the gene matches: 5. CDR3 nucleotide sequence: TGCGCCAGCAGCCTCCCCGGGGGGACAGATACGCAGTATTTT. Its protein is CASSLPGGTDTQYF.

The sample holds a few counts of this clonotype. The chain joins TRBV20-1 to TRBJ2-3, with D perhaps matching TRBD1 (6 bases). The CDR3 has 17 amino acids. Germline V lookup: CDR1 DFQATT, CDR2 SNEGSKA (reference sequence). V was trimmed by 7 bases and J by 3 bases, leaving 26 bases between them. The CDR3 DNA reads TGCAGTGTCCACAGTCTCCGCACAGGGAAAAGAACAGATACGCAGTATTTT. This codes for CSVHSLRTGKRTDTQYF.

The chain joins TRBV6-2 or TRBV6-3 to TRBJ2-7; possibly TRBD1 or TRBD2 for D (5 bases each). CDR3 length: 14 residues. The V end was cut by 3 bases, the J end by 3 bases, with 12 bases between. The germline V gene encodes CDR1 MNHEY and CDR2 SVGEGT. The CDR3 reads CASSYEGTFYEQYF. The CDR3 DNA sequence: TGTGCCAGCAGTTATGAGGGGACGTTCTACGAGCAGTACTTC.

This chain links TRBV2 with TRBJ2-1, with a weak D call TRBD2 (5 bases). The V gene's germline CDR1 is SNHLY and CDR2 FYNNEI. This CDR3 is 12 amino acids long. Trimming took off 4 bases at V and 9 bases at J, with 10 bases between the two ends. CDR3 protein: CASSVSGSEQFF. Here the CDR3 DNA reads TGTGCCAGCAGTGTGAGCGGCAGTGAGCAGTTCTTC.

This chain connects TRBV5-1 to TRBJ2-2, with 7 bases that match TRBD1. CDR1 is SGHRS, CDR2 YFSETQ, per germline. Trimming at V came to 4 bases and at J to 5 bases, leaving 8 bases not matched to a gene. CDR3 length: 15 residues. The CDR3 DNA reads TGCGCCAGCAGCGCGTGGGACAGAGGAACCGGGGAGCTGTTTTTT. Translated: CASSAWDRGTGELFF.

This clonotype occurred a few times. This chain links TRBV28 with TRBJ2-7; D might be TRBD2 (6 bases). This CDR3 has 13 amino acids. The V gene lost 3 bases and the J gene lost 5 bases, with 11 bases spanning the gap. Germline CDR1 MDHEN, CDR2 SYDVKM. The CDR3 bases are TGTGCCAGCAGTTTCTCAGGGACTGACGAGCAGTACTTC. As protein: CASSFSGTDEQYF.

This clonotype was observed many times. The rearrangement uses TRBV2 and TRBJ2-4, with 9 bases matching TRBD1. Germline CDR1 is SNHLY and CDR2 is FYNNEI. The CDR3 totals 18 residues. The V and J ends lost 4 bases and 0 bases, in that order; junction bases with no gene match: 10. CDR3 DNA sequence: TGTGCCAGCAGTGTAACAGGGGGCTTACTTCTAGCCAAAAACATTCAGTACTTC. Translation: CASSVTGGLLLAKNIQYF.

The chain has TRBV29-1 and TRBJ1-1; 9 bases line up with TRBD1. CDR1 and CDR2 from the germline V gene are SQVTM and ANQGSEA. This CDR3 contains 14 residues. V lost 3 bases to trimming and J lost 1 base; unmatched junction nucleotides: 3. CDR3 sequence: CSVEGTGSNTEAFF. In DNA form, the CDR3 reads TGCAGCGTTGAGGGGACAGGGTCGAACACTGAAGCTTTCTTT. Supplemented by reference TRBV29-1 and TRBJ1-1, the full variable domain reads SAVISQKPSRDICQRGTSLTIQCQVDSQVTMMFWYRQQPGQSLTLIATANQGSEATYESGFVIDKFPISRPNLTFSTLTVSNMSPEDSSIYLCSVEGTGSNTEAFFGQGTRLTVV.

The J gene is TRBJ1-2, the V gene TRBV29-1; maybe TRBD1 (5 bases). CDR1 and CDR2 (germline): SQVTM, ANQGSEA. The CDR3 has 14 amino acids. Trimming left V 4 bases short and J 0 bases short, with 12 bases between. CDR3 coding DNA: TGCAGCGTTGGGAACAGGCTCACTAACTATGGCTACACCTTC. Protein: CSVGNRLTNYGYTF.

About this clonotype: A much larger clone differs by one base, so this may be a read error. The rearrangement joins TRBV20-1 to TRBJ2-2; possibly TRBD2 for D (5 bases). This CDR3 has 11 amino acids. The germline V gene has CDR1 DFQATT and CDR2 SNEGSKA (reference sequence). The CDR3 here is CSASSTGELLF. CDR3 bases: TGCAGTGCTAGCTCCACCGGGGAGCTGCTTTTT.

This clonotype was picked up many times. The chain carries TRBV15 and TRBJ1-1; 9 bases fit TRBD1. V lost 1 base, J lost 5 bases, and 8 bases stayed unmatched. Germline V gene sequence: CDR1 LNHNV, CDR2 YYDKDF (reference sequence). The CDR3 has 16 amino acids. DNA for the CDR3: TGTGCCACCAGCAGAGCACGTACAGGGGGCATGACTGAAGCTTTCTTT. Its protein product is CATSRARTGGMTEAFF.

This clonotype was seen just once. CDR3 sequence reads: CASSTAGRGLGAFF. In nucleotides, the CDR3 is TGTGCCAGCAGCACCGCGGGTAGGGGGCTTGGGGCTTTCTTT. The V call is TRBV7-9, the J call TRBJ1-1; 7 bases map to TRBD1. Germline CDR1 is SEHNR and CDR2 is FQNEAQ (reference sequence). The J segment lost 11 bases and the V segment lost 5 bases, leaving 14 bases of the junction unmatched. This CDR3 comprises 14 residues.

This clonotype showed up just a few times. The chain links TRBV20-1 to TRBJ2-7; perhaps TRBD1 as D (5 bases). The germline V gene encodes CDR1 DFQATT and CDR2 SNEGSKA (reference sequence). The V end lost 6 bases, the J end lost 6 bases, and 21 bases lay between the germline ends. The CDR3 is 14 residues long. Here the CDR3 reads CSAQPLTGASEQYF. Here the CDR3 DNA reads TGCAGTGCCCAACCACTAACAGGTGCCTCCGAGCAGTACTTC.

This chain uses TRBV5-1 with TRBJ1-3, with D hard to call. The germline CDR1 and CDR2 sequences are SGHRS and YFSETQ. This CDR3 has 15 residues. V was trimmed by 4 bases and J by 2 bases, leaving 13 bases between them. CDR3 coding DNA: TGCGCCAGCAGCGGGCCAACAGCTACTGGAAACACCATATATTTT. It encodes CASSGPTATGNTIYF. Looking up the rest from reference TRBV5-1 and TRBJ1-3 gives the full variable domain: KAGVTQTPRYLIKTRGQQVTLSCSPISGHRSVSWYQQTPGQGLQFLFEYFSETQRNKGNFPGRFSGRQFSNSRSEMNVSTLELGDSALYLCASSGPTATGNTIYFGEGSWLTVV.

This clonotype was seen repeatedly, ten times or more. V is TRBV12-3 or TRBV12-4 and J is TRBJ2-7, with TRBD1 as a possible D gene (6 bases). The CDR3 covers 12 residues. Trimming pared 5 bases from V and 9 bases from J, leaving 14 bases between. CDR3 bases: TGTGCCAGCAGTGCGAGGGGGTTGCGGCAGTACTTC. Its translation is CASSARGLRQYF.

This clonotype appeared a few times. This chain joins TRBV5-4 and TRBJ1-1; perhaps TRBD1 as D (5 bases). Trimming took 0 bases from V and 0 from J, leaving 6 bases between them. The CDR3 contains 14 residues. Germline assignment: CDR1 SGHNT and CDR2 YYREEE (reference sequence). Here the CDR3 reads CASSLAQVNTEAFF. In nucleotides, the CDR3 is TGTGCCAGCAGCTTGGCACAGGTGAACACTGAAGCTTTCTTT.

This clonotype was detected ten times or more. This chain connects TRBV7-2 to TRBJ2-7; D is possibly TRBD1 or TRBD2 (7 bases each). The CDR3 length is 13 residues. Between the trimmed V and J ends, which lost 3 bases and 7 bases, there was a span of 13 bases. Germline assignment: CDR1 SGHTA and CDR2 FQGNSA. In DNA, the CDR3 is TGTGCCAGCAGCTTGGGAGGGGGCGCAGAGCAGTACTTC. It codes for CASSLGGGAEQYF.

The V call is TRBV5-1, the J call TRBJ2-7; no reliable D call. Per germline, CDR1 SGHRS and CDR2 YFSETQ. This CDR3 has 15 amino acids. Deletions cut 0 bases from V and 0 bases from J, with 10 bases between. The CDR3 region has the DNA TGCGCCAGCAGCTTGGAGCCACAGCACTCCTACGAGCAGTACTTC. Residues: CASSLEPQHSYEQYF.

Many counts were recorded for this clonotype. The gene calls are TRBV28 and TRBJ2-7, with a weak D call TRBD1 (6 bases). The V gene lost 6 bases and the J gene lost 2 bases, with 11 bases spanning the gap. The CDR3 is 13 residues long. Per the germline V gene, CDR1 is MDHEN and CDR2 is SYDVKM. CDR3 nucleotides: TGTGCCAGCAGGGAGGACAGAGCCTACGAGCAGTACTTC. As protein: CASREDRAYEQYF.

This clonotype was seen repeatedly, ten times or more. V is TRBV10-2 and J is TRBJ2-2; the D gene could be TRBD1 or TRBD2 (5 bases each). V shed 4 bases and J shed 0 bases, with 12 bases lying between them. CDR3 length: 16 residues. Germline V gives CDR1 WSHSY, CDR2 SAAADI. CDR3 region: CASSVGRRTNTGELFF. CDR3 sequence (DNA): TGCGCCAGCAGTGTGGGGCGGAGGACGAACACCGGGGAGCTGTTTTTT.

CDR3 residues: CASSLAWQGGTKNIQYF. The CDR3 DNA reads TGTGCCAGCAGCTTAGCGTGGCAGGGGGGGACCAAAAACATTCAGTACTTC. J is TRBJ2-4 and V is TRBV7-2; D may be TRBD1 or TRBD2 (7 bases each). CDR3 length: 17 residues. Germline V gene lookup returns CDR1 SGHTA and CDR2 FQGNSA. Between the trimmed V and J ends, which lost 0 bases and 2 bases, there was a span of 14 bases.

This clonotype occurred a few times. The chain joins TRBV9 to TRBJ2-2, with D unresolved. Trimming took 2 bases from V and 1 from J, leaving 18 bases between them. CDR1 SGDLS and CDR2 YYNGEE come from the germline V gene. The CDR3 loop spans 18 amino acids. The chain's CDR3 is CASSVSQRSGKNTGELFF. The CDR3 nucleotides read TGTGCCAGCAGCGTGAGCCAACGCTCTGGGAAGAACACCGGGGAGCTGTTTTTT.

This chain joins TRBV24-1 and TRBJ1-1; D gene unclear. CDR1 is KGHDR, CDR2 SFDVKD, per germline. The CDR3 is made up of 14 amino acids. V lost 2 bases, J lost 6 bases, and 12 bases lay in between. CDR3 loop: CATSDSRFSAEAFF. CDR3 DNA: TGTGCCACCAGTGATTCGCGGTTCTCGGCTGAAGCTTTCTTT.

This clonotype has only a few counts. Here the CDR3 reads CASSLAARTGQIQETQYF. The CDR3 DNA reads as TGTGCCAGCAGCTTAGCAGCCCGAACGGGACAGATTCAAGAGACCCAGTACTTC. This rearrangement joins TRBV11-2 to TRBJ2-5; 7 bases map to TRBD1. Per germline, CDR1 SGHAT and CDR2 FQNNGV. The CDR3 spans 18 residues. V was clipped by 1 base and J by 2 bases; unmatched bases: 13.

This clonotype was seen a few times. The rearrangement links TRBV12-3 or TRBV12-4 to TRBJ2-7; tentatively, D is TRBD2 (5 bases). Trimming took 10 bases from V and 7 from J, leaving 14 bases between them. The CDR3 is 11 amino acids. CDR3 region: CATSFSGEQYF. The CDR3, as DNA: TGTGCCACCTCATTTTCGGGAGAGCAGTACTTC.

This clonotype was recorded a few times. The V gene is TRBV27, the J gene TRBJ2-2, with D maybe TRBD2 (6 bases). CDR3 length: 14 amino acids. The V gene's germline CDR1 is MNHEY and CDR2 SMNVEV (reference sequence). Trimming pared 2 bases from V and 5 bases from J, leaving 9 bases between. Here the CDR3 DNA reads TGTGCCAGCAGTTTAACGGCGGGGACCGGGGAGCTGTTTTTT. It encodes CASSLTAGTGELFF.

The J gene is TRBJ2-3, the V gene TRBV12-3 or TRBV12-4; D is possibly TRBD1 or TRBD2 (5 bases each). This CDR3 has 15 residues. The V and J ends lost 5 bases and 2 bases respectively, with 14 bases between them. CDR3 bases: TGTGCCAGCAGTCCCTCCCGGGACCCCACAGATACGCAGTATTTT. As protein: CASSPSRDPTDTQYF.